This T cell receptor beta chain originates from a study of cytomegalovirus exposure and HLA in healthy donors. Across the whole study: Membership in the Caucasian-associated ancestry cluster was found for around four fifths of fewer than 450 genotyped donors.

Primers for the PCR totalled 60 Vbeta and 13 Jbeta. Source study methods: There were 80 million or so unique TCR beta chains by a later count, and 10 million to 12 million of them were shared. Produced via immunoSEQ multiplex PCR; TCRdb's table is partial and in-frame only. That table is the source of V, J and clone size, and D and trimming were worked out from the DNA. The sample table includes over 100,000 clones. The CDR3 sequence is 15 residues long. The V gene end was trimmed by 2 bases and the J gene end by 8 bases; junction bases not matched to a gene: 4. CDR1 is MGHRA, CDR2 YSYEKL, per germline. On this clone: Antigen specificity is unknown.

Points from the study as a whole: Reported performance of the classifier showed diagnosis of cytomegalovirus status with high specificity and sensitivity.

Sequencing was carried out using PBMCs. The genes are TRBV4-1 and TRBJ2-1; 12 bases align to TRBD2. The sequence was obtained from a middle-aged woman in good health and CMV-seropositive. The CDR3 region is CASSQPTSGSDEQFF. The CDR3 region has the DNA TGCGCCAGCAGCCAACCGACTAGCGGGAGCGATGAGCAGTTCTTC.